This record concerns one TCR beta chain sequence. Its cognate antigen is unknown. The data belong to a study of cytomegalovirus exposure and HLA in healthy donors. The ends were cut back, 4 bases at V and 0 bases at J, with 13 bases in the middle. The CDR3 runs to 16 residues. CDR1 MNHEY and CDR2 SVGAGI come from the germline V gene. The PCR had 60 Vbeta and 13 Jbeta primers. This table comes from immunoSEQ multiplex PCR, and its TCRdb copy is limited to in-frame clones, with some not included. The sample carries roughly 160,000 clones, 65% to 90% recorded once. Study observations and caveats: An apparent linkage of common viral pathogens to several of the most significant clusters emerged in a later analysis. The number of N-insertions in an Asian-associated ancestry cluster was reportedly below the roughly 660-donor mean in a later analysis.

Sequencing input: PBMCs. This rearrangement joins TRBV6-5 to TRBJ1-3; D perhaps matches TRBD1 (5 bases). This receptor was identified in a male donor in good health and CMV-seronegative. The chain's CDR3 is CASSSPGGPSGNTIYF. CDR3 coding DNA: TGTGCCAGCAGTTCCCCGGGGGGTCCCTCTGGAAACACCATATATTTT.